This entry lists 13 T cell receptor beta chains sequenced from one sample in a study of cytomegalovirus exposure and HLA in healthy donors. This PCR relied on a set of 60 Vbeta primers and 13 Jbeta primers. TCRdb keeps only in-frame clones here, not all; method: immunoSEQ multiplex PCR. The sample yields more than 85,000 clones, about 81% seen once. The specimen was PBMCs. The receptors come from a young man in good health and CMV-seronegative.

The chain is built from TRBV5-1 and TRBJ1-2; D call uncertain. Trimming pared 0 bases from V and 4 bases from J, leaving 19 bases between. The CDR3 has 17 amino acids. Germline CDR1 is SGHRS and CDR2 is YFSETQ. CDR3 protein: CASSLVVSETSSYGYTF. CDR3 DNA sequence: TGCGCCAGCAGCTTGGTTGTCAGCGAGACTTCTTCCTATGGCTACACCTTC.

The sample holds a few counts of this clone. The rearrangement links TRBV2 to TRBJ2-6; possible D gene TRBD1, 5 bases. The CDR3 spans 15 residues. Per the germline V gene, CDR1 is SNHLY and CDR2 is FYNNEI. The V and J ends lost 4 bases and 1 base respectively, with 8 bases between them. CDR3 nucleotides: TGTGCCAGCAGTGTCAGGGAATCTGGGGCCAACGTCCTGACTTTC. Translated: CASSVRESGANVLTF.

This clone turned up a few times. CDR3 nucleotide sequence: TGCGCCAGCAGCTTGGGGACACCGGAAAAGCAGTACTTC. Protein: CASSLGTPEKQYF. This chain uses TRBV5-1 with TRBJ2-7; possibly TRBD1 for D (5 bases). V dropped 0 bases and J dropped 8 bases, with 12 bases sitting between them. The CDR3 is made up of 13 amino acids. Germline CDR1 reads SGHRS; CDR2 reads YFSETQ.

The gene calls are TRBV30 and TRBJ2-3, with 8 positions matching TRBD2. Looked up from germline, CDR1 is GTSNPN and CDR2 is SVGIG (reference sequence). V lost 2 bases to trimming and J lost 2 bases; unmatched junction nucleotides: 9. The CDR3 runs to 16 residues. CDR3 sequence reads: CAWSRRERGYTDTQYF. For the CDR3, the DNA is TGTGCCTGGAGTCGGCGGGAGCGGGGGTACACAGATACGCAGTATTTT.

CDR3 DNA: TGTGCCAGCAGTCGTCCCGGGACAGGGTGGGAGTCCTACGAGCAGTACTTC. This gives the protein CASSRPGTGWESYEQYF. The rearrangement links TRBV28 to TRBJ2-7; 9 bases map to TRBD1. In germline, CDR1 is MDHEN, CDR2 SYDVKM. The V and J ends lost 5 bases and 1 base, in that order; junction bases with no gene match: 12. CDR3 length equals 17 residues.

The CDR3 bases are TGTGCCAGCAGCCAACCAGACAGCTCCTACAATGAGCAGTTCTTC. Amino acid sequence: CASSQPDSSYNEQFF. The rearrangement links TRBV4-2 to TRBJ2-1; weak D call: TRBD1 (5 bases). CDR1 and CDR2 (germline): LGHNA, YNFKEQ. V gave up 2 bases and J gave up 0 bases, with 8 bases separating them. CDR3 length equals 15 residues.

The rearrangement uses TRBV28 and TRBJ1-5; a weak D match, TRBD1 (5 bases). Trimming left V 4 bases short and J 4 bases short, with 14 bases between. CDR1 and CDR2 from the germline V gene are MDHEN and SYDVKM. The CDR3 loop spans 15 amino acids. Here the CDR3 reads CASSSGTGGNQPQHF. The CDR3 coding sequence is TGTGCCAGCAGTTCGGGGACGGGGGGGAATCAGCCCCAGCATTTT.

This clone was seen once. The chain links TRBV19 to TRBJ2-2; no reliable D call. This CDR3 comprises 13 residues. V lost 7 bases to trimming and J lost 0 bases, with 6 bases between them. Per the germline V gene, CDR1 is LNHDA and CDR2 is SQIVND (reference sequence). CDR3 bases: TGTGCCAGTACCAGAACGAACACCGGGGAGCTGTTTTTT. Its protein product is CASTRTNTGELFF.

The chain recombines TRBV11-2 with TRBJ1-1, with D uncertain. V was trimmed by 1 base and J by 2 bases, leaving 5 bases between them. This CDR3 comprises 13 residues. Germline CDR1 reads SGHAT; CDR2 reads FQNNGV. The CDR3 sequence is CASSLAVNTEAFF. The CDR3 bases are TGTGCCAGCAGCTTAGCAGTTAACACTGAAGCTTTCTTT.

The rearrangement joins TRBV5-1 to TRBJ2-1; D might be TRBD1 (6 bases). CDR3 length: 15 amino acids. With 2 bases removed from V and 8 bases from J, the gap between germline ends came to 17 bases. Looked up from germline, CDR1 is SGHRS and CDR2 is YFSETQ. CDR3 sequence reads: CASSLQGGPLDEQFF. The CDR3 DNA follows: TGCGCCAGCAGCTTACAGGGTGGGCCTCTCGATGAGCAGTTCTTC.

This clone is a singleton in its sample. The genes are TRBV19 and TRBJ2-4, with D perhaps matching TRBD2 (7 bases). V lost 4 bases and J lost 0, with 22 bases in between. The CDR3 sequence is 19 residues long. Looked up from germline, CDR1 is LNHDA and CDR2 is SQIVND (reference sequence). The DNA of the CDR3 is TGTGCCAGTAGTACCCCGCCGTCGCCGGGGGGCAGAGCCAAAAACATTCAGTACTTC. As protein: CASSTPPSPGGRAKNIQYF.

This clone occurred once. CDR3 sequence: CASSKDRRYGYTF. CDR3 nucleotides: TGTGCCAGCAGTAAAGACAGGAGATATGGCTACACCTTC. V is TRBV6-5 and J is TRBJ1-2, with D possibly matching TRBD1 (6 bases). CDR1 is MNHEY, CDR2 SVGAGI, per germline. This CDR3 spans 13 amino acids. The V gene lost 5 bases and the J gene lost 5 bases, with 12 bases spanning the gap.

This chain links TRBV15 with TRBJ1-2; D is unclear. CDR3 length: 15 amino acids. CDR1 and CDR2 (germline): LNHNV, YYDKDF (reference sequence). Trimming cost V 0 bases and J 0 bases, with 8 bases left between them. In nucleotides, the CDR3 is TGTGCCACCAGCAGAGATCTCGGGACTAACTATGGCTACACCTTC. Translation: CATSRDLGTNYGYTF.